This T cell receptor beta chain was profiled in a study of blood T cell repertoires in COVID-19. In the study overall: Whether acute or convalescent, the COVID-19 samples came from the United States, Italy and Spain.

V gave up 8 bases and J gave up 8 bases, with 12 bases separating them. Germline V gives CDR1 MNHEY, CDR2 SVGAGI. The CDR3 spans 11 residues. As processed by the authors: Nucleated cell counts were estimated from reference gene primer amplification. This table comes from immunoSEQ multiplex PCR, and its TCRdb copy is limited to in-frame clones, with some not included. V, J and clone size are those of that table, while D and trimming were read from the DNA. Among some 150,000 clones listed, about 85% were seen once. The clonotype comes from a human donor in a cohort sampled during active COVID-19. Sequencing was performed on peripheral blood. This chain connects TRBV6-5 to TRBJ1-2, with D uncertain. Here the CDR3 reads CASQISGGYTF. CDR3 nucleotides: TGTGCCAGCCAGATAAGCGGCGGCTACACCTTC.